What follows are 2 T cell receptor beta chains derived from one specimen sequenced in a study of cytomegalovirus exposure and HLA in healthy donors. The PCR employed 60 Vbeta primers together with 13 Jbeta primers. Assay: immunoSEQ multiplex PCR; the TCRdb copy retains only in-frame clones and omits some. The sample holds 180,000 or so clones; 77% are singletons and the top ten take roughly 1.5%. Specimen: PBMCs. The receptors here all came from a man between 18 and 29 years old in good health and CMV-seronegative.

The rearrangement links TRBV11-2 to TRBJ2-7, with 8 bases matching TRBD2. Unmatched junction bases numbered 6, after V lost 5 bases and J lost 0 bases. This CDR3 region has 15 residues. Germline V lookup: CDR1 SGHAT, CDR2 FQNNGV. The chain's CDR3 is CASSPTSGLSYEQYF. The CDR3 DNA sequence: TGTGCCAGCAGCCCCACTAGCGGCCTCTCCTACGAGCAGTACTTC.

This chain joins TRBV18 and TRBJ1-1, with D unresolved. The germline V gene has CDR1 KGHSH and CDR2 LQKENI. The V gene lost 6 bases and the J gene lost 1 base, with 9 bases spanning the gap. The CDR3 has 13 residues. Written as DNA, the CDR3 is TGTGCCAGCTCCCAGAGCGAGAACACTGAAGCTTTCTTT. Translating gives CASSQSENTEAFF.